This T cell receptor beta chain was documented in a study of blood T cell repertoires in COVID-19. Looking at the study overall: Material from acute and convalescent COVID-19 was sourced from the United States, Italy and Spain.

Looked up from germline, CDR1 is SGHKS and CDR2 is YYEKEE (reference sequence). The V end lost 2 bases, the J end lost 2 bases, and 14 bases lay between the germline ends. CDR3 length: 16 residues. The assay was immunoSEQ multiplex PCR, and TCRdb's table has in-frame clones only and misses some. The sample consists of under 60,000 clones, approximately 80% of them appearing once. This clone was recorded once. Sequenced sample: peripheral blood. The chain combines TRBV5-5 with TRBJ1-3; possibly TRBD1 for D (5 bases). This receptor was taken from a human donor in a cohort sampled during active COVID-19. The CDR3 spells CASSFVGGVAGNTIYF. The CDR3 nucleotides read TGTGCCAGCAGCTTTGTGGGGGGAGTCGCTGGAAACACCATATATTTT.